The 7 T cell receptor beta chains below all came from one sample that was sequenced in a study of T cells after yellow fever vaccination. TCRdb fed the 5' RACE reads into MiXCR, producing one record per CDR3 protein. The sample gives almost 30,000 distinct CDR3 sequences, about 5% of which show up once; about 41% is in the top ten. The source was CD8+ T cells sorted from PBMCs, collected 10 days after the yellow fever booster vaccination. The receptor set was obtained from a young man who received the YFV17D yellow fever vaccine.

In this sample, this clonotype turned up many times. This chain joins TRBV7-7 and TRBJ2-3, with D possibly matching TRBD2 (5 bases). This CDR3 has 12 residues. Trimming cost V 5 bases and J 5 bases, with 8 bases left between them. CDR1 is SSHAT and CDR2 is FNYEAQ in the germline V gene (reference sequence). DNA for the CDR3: TGTGCCAGCAGCGCCGAGGGAGATACGCAGTATTTT. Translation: CASSAEGDTQYF. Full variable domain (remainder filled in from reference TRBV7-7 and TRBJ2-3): GAGVSQSPRYKVTKRGQDVTLRCDPISSHATLYWYQQALGQGPEFLTYFNYEAQPDKSGLPSDRFSAERPEGSISTLTIQRTEQRDSAMYRCASSAEGDTQYFGPGTRLTVL.

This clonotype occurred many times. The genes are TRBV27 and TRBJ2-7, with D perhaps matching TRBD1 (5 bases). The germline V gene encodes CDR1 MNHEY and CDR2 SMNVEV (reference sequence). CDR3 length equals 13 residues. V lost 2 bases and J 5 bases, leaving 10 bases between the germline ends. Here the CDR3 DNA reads TGTGCCAGCAGTTTAGCCCAGGGAAACGAGCAGTACTTC. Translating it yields CASSLAQGNEQYF.

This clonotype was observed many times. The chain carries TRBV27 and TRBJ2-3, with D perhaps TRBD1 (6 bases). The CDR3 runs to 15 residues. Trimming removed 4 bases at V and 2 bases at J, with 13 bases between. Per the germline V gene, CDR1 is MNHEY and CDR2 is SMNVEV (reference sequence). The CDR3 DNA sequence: TGTGCCAGCAGTTGGGCAGGGGCTTTCACAGATACGCAGTATTTT. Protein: CASSWAGAFTDTQYF.

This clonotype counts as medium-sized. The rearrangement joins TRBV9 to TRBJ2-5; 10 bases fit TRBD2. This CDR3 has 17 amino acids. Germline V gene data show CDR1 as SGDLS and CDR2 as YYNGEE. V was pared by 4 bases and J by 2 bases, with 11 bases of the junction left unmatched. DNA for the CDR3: TGTGCCAGCAGCCCTCGGACTAGCGGAGCGGATCAAGAGACCCAGTACTTC. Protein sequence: CASSPRTSGADQETQYF.

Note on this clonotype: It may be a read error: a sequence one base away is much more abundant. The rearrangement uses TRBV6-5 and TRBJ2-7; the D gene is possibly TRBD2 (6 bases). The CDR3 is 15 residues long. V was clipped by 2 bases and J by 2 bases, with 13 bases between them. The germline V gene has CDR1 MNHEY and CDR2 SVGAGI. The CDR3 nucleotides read TGTGCCAGCAGTTACCCCCGGGAGTGCGCCTACGAGCAGTACTTC. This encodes CASSYPRECAYEQYF.

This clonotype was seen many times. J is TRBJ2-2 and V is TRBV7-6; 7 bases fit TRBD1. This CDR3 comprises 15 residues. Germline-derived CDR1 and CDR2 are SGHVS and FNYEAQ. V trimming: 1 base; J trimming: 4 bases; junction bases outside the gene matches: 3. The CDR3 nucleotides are TGTGCCAGCAGCTTAGGGGGACAGCCCACCGGGGAGCTGTTTTTT. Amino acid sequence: CASSLGGQPTGELFF.

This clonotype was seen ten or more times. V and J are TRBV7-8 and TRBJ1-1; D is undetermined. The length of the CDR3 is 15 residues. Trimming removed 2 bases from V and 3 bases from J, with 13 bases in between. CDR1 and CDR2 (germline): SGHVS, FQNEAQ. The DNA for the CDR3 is TGTGCCAGCAGCTTATGGTCCGTTGCCCACACTGAAGCTTTCTTT. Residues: CASSLWSVAHTEAFF.